The entry below describes one T cell receptor (beta chain). This sample is drawn from a study of blood T cell repertoires in COVID-19. Background on the study: Samples taken during acute and convalescent COVID-19 were collected in the United States, Italy and Spain. T cells, B-cell-depleted T cells, or PBMCs provided the cDNA or gDNA that served as material.

Some clones are missing from TCRdb's copy, which holds only in-frame ones; the method was immunoSEQ multiplex PCR. The table records 200,000 to 300,000 clones, 75% to 90% of them present only once. CDR1 MGHRA and CDR2 YSYEKL come from the germline V gene. The CDR3 spans 15 residues. With 2 bases clipped from V and 6 bases from J, the junction kept 9 bases outside the gene matches. Specimen: PBMCs or T cells enriched from blood (not recorded which). This TCR derives from a man aged 50-59 years who had been exposed to COVID-19. This chain links TRBV4-1 with TRBJ1-1, with TRBD1 identical over 7 bases. The DNA of the CDR3 is TGCGCCAGCAGCCAAATTACAGGGGTAGGGGCTGAAGCTTTCTTT. It encodes CASSQITGVGAEAFF.